These 5 T cell receptor beta chains share one sample of origin, sequenced in a study of T cells in localized non-small cell lung cancer. The protocol was immunoSEQ multiplex PCR, while the TCRdb copy is restricted to in-frame clones and leaves out a portion. The sample has approximately 40,000 clones; around 90% are singletons. The sequences come from peripheral blood, collected before any cancer treatment. All receptors come from a man aged 18 to 49 with stage I lung adenocarcinoma.

This sequence joins TRBV15 and TRBJ1-2, with D unresolved. Germline V gene lookup returns CDR1 LNHNV and CDR2 YYDKDF (reference sequence). The length of the CDR3 is 15 residues. V was trimmed by 0 bases and J by 0 bases, leaving 8 bases between them. CDR3: CATSRDRAANYGYTF. The CDR3 coding sequence is TGTGCCACCAGCAGAGATCGGGCAGCTAACTATGGCTACACCTTC.

This rearrangement joins TRBV19 to TRBJ1-5; tentative D call: TRBD1 (5 bases). Germline V gives CDR1 LNHDA, CDR2 SQIVND (reference sequence). This CDR3 comprises 16 residues. V lost 3 bases, J lost 0 bases, and 12 bases lay in between. CDR3 DNA: TGTGCCAGTAGTATCCCTCGACAGTATAGCAATCAGCCCCAGCATTTT. This gives the protein CASSIPRQYSNQPQHF.

This sequence joins TRBV7-3 and TRBJ2-2; no definite D call. The V gene lost 1 base and the J gene lost 0 bases, with 6 bases spanning the gap. The CDR3 spans 15 residues. Germline V gene sequence: CDR1 SGHTA, CDR2 FQGTGA. CDR3 protein: CASSLMGTNTGELFF. The CDR3 DNA is TGTGCCAGCAGCTTAATGGGGACGAACACCGGGGAGCTGTTTTTT.

The rearrangement links TRBV28 to TRBJ2-1; 7 bases fit TRBD1. The V segment lost 5 bases and the J segment 0 bases; nucleotides outside the gene matches: 10. From germline, CDR1 is MDHEN and CDR2 SYDVKM. CDR3 length: 17 residues. CDR3 in DNA: TGTGCCAGCAGTCCGCTCCGGGACAGCGCCTCCTACAATGAGCAGTTCTTC. Translated, it gives CASSPLRDSASYNEQFF.

With respect to this clone: Distinct nucleotide sequences in the sample also encode this CDR3. V and J are TRBV20-1 and TRBJ2-1; D could derive from TRBD1 or TRBD2 (5 bases each). This CDR3 region has 11 residues. Trimming pared 6 bases from V and 8 bases from J, leaving 11 bases between. Germline V lookup: CDR1 DFQATT, CDR2 SNEGSKA (reference sequence). CDR3 residues: CSAPRGDEQFF. CDR3 coding DNA: TGCAGTGCGCCCCGGGGCGATGAGCAGTTCTTC.